This T cell receptor (beta chain) was observed in a study of blood T cell repertoires in COVID-19. Data came from immunoSEQ multiplex PCR; TCRdb stores just in-frame clones and leaves some out. The data show under 55,000 clones, with about 85% seen just once and 9.6% held by the top ten. Germline V gene lookup returns CDR1 SNHLY and CDR2 FYNNEI. V lost 3 bases and J lost 7, with 16 bases in between. The CDR3 has 15 amino acids. The TCR was taken from a woman of 80 years or more with active COVID-19. Sequenced material: peripheral blood. This chain uses TRBV2 with TRBJ1-5; D is undetermined. The CDR3 region is CASSERESGPQPQHF. Here the CDR3 DNA reads TGTGCCAGCAGTGAGCGGGAGTCGGGCCCCCAGCCCCAGCATTTT.